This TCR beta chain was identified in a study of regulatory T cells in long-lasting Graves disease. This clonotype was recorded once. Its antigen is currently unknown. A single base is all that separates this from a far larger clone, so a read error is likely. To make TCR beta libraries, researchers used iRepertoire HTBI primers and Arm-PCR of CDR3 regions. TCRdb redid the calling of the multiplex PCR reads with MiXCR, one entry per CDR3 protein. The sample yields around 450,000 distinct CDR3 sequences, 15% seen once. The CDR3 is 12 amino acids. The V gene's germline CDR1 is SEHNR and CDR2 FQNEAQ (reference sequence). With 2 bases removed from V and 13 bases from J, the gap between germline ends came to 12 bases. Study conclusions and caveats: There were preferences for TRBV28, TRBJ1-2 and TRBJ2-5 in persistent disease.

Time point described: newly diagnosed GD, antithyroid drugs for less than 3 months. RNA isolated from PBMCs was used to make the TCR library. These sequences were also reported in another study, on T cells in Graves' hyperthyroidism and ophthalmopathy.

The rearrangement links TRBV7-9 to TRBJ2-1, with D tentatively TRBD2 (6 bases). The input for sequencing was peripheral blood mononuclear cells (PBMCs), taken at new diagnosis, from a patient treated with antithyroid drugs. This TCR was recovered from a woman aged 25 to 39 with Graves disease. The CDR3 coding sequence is TGTGCCAGCAGCTTAACGGGGGAGACCCAGTTCTTC. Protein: CASSLTGETQFF.